This T cell receptor (beta chain) was captured by sequencing in a study of CD8+ T cells in alopecia areata. With V trimmed by 4 bases and J by 6 bases, 6 bases remained unmatched. The CDR3 covers 14 residues. Germline CDR1 is KGHSH and CDR2 is LQKENI. cDNA reverse transcribed from extracted RNA served as the sequencing template. Libraries were prepared by immunoSEQ multiplex PCR; TCRdb keeps only in-frame clonotypes and omits some of them. The sample carries about 97,000 clones, around 38% recorded once. This clonotype was obtained from a human donor with alopecia areata. The chain employs TRBV18 and TRBJ2-7, with 10 nucleotides matching TRBD2. Sequencing used CD4+ T cells sorted from blood. The CDR3 coding sequence is TGTGCCAGCTCACACCCTAGCGGGAGTGGCGAGCAGTACTTC. Protein product: CASSHPSGSGEQYF.